In its sample, the clone carrying this T cell receptor (beta chain) was seen once. V shed 3 bases and J 1 base; nucleotides not matched to a gene: 7. The CDR3 has 16 amino acids. Germline V CDR1 and CDR2: SGDLS, YYNGEE. In the original analysis: Amplified reference gene primers provided the basis for estimating nucleated cell counts. Sequenced by immunoSEQ multiplex PCR; TCRdb stores in-frame clones only, minus some. From that table come the V and J calls and clone size; the DNA was used to work out D and trimming. The data show around 300,000 clones, with 88% seen just once and around 1% held by the top ten. The sample originates from a study of blood T cell repertoires in COVID-19.

Material for sequencing was PBMCs or T cells enriched from blood (not recorded which). The TCR originated in a woman in her 30s who had recovered from COVID-19. The chain recombines TRBV9 with TRBJ1-1; 9 bases align to TRBD1. CDR3 coding DNA: TGTGCCAGCAGCGGAGACCTGGGACAGGGGAACACTGAAGCTTTCTTT. Translated: CASSGDLGQGNTEAFF. Full variable domain (remainder filled in from reference TRBV9 and TRBJ1-1): DSGVTQTPKHLITATGQRVTLRCSPRSGDLSVYWYQQSLDQGLQFLIQYYNGEERAKGNILERFSAQQFPDLHSELNLSSLELGDSALYFCASSGDLGQGNTEAFFGQGTRLTVV.